Below are 29 T cell receptor beta chains sequenced from a single sample in a study of regulatory T cells in long-lasting Graves disease. This sample's time point: newly diagnosed GD, antithyroid drugs for less than 3 months. The TCR library was prepared using RNA isolated from PBMCs. Both iRepertoire HTBI primers and Arm-PCR of CDR3 regions were used to build the TCR beta libraries. A single record per CDR3 protein comes from TCRdb applying MiXCR to the multiplex PCR reads. The repertoire holds approximately 300,000 distinct CDR3 sequences, with over 15% as singletons. This specimen consisted of peripheral blood mononuclear cells (PBMCs), obtained at new diagnosis, from a patient treated with antithyroid drugs. The receptor source for this set is a female donor with Graves disease.

This clonotype has a count of ten or more. The J gene is TRBJ2-3, the V gene TRBV5-1, with 9 bases fitting TRBD2. V was pared by 2 bases and J by 0 bases, with 4 bases of the junction left unmatched. Germline V gene data show CDR1 as SGHRS and CDR2 as YFSETQ. The CDR3 totals 16 residues. The CDR3 DNA follows: TGCGCCAGCAGCTTCCTAGCGGGGCTTAGCACAGATACGCAGTATTTT. Protein sequence: CASSFLAGLSTDTQYF.

This clonotype was seen repeatedly, ten times or more. This CDR3 is CASSLRLAKNIQYF. In DNA, the CDR3 is TGTGCCAGCAGTTTACGGCTAGCCAAAAACATTCAGTACTTC. The chain links TRBV12-3 or TRBV12-4 to TRBJ2-4, with unresolved D. This CDR3 is built from 14 residues. V was shortened by 2 bases and J by 0 bases, with 5 bases between the two germline ends.

This rearrangement joins TRBV12-3 or TRBV12-4 to TRBJ1-2, with D perhaps matching TRBD1 (6 bases). Trimming stripped 3 bases from V and 3 bases from J, with 11 bases between. CDR3 size: 14 residues. The CDR3 reads CASSFSGDDYGYTF. The CDR3 DNA reads TGTGCCAGCAGTTTCTCAGGGGACGACTATGGCTACACCTTC.

This clonotype came up many times. The V gene is TRBV12-3 or TRBV12-4, the J gene TRBJ2-1; 9 bases match TRBD1. V lost 3 bases to trimming and J lost 6 bases; unmatched junction nucleotides: 3. The CDR3 loop spans 14 amino acids. CDR3 sequence: CASSFGTGSNEQFF. CDR3 sequence (DNA): TGTGCCAGCAGTTTTGGGACAGGGTCCAATGAGCAGTTCTTC.

This clonotype occurred many times. This chain's CDR3 is CAISESDWASSYNEQFF. The CDR3 DNA reads TGTGCCATCAGTGAGTCCGACTGGGCTAGCTCCTACAATGAGCAGTTCTTC. The V and J genes are TRBV10-3 and TRBJ2-1; D unresolved. CDR3 length equals 17 residues. Trimming cost V 0 bases and J 0 bases, with 12 bases left between them. Germline CDR1 ENHRY, CDR2 SYGVKD.

The rearrangement joins TRBV19 to TRBJ2-1; D gene uncertain. V lost 4 bases and J lost 4, with 8 bases in between. This CDR3 region has 13 residues. CDR1 and CDR2 (germline): LNHDA, SQIVND (reference sequence). The CDR3 loop is CASSNTAYNEQFF. The CDR3 DNA sequence: TGTGCCAGTAGTAACACAGCGTACAATGAGCAGTTCTTC.

About this clonotype: Given a much more abundant clone one base away, this may be a read error. This chain links TRBV6-2 or TRBV6-3 with TRBJ1-1, with 7 positions matching TRBD1. Germline V gene sequence: CDR1 MNHEY, CDR2 SVGEGT. V gave up 0 bases and J gave up 3 bases; unmatched junction bases: 19. This CDR3 spans 20 amino acids. In DNA, the CDR3 is TGTGCCAGCAGTTACTCGATAACCAAATCAGGGGACAGAGAGGACACTGAAGCTTTCTTT. It is translated as CASSYSITKSGDREDTEAFF.

The chain recombines TRBV11-2 with TRBJ1-4; D call uncertain. V lost 2 bases to trimming and J lost 2 bases, with 15 bases between them. Germline CDR1 and CDR2: SGHAT and FQNNGV. The CDR3 runs to 17 residues. The CDR3 protein is CASSLYRPGRTNEKLFF. The CDR3 nucleotides are TGTGCCAGCAGCTTATACAGACCCGGACGGACTAATGAAAAACTGTTTTTT.

This clonotype was recorded a few times. The chain recombines TRBV20-1 with TRBJ1-1; no definite D call. The CDR3 has 11 residues. V was trimmed by 5 bases and J by 7 bases, leaving 11 bases between them. Germline CDR1 DFQATT, CDR2 SNEGSKA (reference sequence). CDR3 DNA sequence: TGCAGTGCTCCGGACGGGGTTGAAGCTTTCTTT. Residues: CSAPDGVEAFF.

This clonotype was observed many times. This chain connects TRBV20-1 to TRBJ2-4, with D hard to call. The CDR3 has 16 residues. V was cut by 1 base and J by 2 bases, with 15 bases left in between. Germline CDR1 DFQATT, CDR2 SNEGSKA (reference sequence). CDR3 loop: CSARVGLGTPKNIQYF. CDR3 in DNA: TGCAGTGCTAGAGTCGGCCTGGGAACACCCAAAAACATTCAGTACTTC.

This chain links TRBV6-1 with TRBJ1-5; D may be TRBD1 (5 bases). V shed 5 bases and J shed 11 bases, with 19 bases lying between them. Per germline, CDR1 MNHNS and CDR2 SASEGT. The length of the CDR3 is 14 residues. CDR3 sequence (DNA): TGTGCCAGCAGTCAGCTAGGGGAGTCCGGGACCCAGCATTTT. The encoded protein is CASSQLGESGTQHF.

In its sample, this clonotype was seen a few times. Its ends do not fully match the called genes, so a read error is possible. The rearrangement uses TRBV24-1 and TRBJ2-1; D may be TRBD2 (6 bases). Germline assignment: CDR1 KGHDR and CDR2 SFDVKD. This CDR3 contains 17 residues. The CDR3 region has the DNA TGTGCCACCAGTGATGCCGGACTACCGGGAGTTGTGGATGATCAGTGCTTC. This translates into CATSDAGLPGVVDDQCF.

J is TRBJ2-1 and V is TRBV11-3; D may correspond to TRBD1 or TRBD2 (5 bases each). V lost 3 bases, J lost 7 bases, and 16 bases lay in between. CDR1 and CDR2 (germline): SGHNT, YENEEA. CDR3 size: 15 residues. The CDR3 protein is CASSLAVGPTNEQFF. CDR3 coding DNA: TGTGCCAGCAGCTTGGCTGTGGGACCTACGAATGAGCAGTTCTTC.

This clonotype was recorded many times. CDR3 in amino acids: CASSSPGQGPRETQYF. The DNA of the CDR3 is TGTGCCAGCAGCTCGCCGGGACAGGGGCCCAGAGAGACCCAGTACTTC. The V gene is TRBV7-9, the J gene TRBJ2-5; TRBD1 aligns across 10 bases. The ends lost 4 bases at V and 4 bases at J; junction bases unmatched: 9. CDR1 SEHNR and CDR2 FQNEAQ come from the germline V gene (reference sequence). The CDR3 consists of 16 residues.

The rearrangement joins TRBV7-3 to TRBJ2-7; D might be TRBD1 (6 bases). The CDR3 runs 14 residues. Trimming left V 1 base short and J 1 base short, with 8 bases between. Germline V gives CDR1 SGHTA, CDR2 FQGTGA. The CDR3 region has the DNA TGTGCCAGCAGCTTAAGCGGACAGTCCTACGAGCAGTACTTC. As protein: CASSLSGQSYEQYF.

This clonotype occurred a few times. A clone one base away is much larger, so this may be a read error. The rearrangement joins TRBV28 to TRBJ1-2; TRBD1 matches at 10 bases. CDR1 is MDHEN, CDR2 SYDVKM, per germline. The ends lost 8 bases at V and 2 bases at J; junction bases unmatched: 8. This CDR3 region has 15 residues. For the CDR3, the DNA is TGTGCCAGCTGGGGGACAGGGGAAGTGAACTATGGCTACACCTTC. Protein sequence: CASWGTGEVNYGYTF.

V usage is TRBV27 and J usage is TRBJ2-5; TRBD2 matches 9 bases. The CDR3 has 15 residues. V dropped 3 bases and J dropped 5; count of bases not matched to a gene: 7. The germline V gene has CDR1 MNHEY and CDR2 SMNVEV (reference sequence). CDR3 residues: CASSFAGGPGETQYF. The CDR3 region has the DNA TGTGCCAGCAGTTTTGCGGGAGGGCCGGGGGAGACCCAGTACTTC.

In its sample, this clonotype was seen many times. The genes are TRBV29-1 and TRBJ1-1; no clear D gene. The germline V gene encodes CDR1 SQVTM and CDR2 ANQGSEA. V was shortened by 5 bases and J by 0 bases, with 25 bases between the two germline ends. The CDR3 is made up of 18 amino acids. The CDR3 DNA sequence: TGCAGCGTTCTTGAAGCGCGTAGGGTACTTAGGATGAACACTGAAGCTTTCTTT. It specifies CSVLEARRVLRMNTEAFF.

This clonotype has a count of ten or more. The chain uses TRBV20-1 and TRBJ2-5; 13 positions match TRBD2. Germline CDR1 is DFQATT and CDR2 is SNEGSKA (reference sequence). The CDR3 is 15 amino acids. After removal of 4 bases from V and 5 bases from J, the junction contained 7 bases not matched to a gene. The CDR3 reads CSATTSGRAAETQYF. The CDR3 coding sequence is TGCAGTGCTACCACTAGCGGGAGGGCCGCGGAGACCCAGTACTTC.

The table lists this clonotype with many counts. This sequence joins TRBV20-1 and TRBJ2-2; tentative D call: TRBD2 (5 bases). CDR3 length: 13 residues. The ends were cut back, 6 bases at V and 3 bases at J, with 11 bases in the middle. Germline assignment: CDR1 DFQATT and CDR2 SNEGSKA (reference sequence). CDR3 nucleotides: TGCAGTGCCGGGCGGACTTACACCGGGGAGCTGTTTTTT. It is translated as CSAGRTYTGELFF.

This clonotype was seen more than once but under ten times. The chain carries TRBV19 and TRBJ2-1; D gene unclear. Trimming stripped 5 bases from V and 9 bases from J, with 11 bases between. The CDR3 contains 12 residues. Germline V gene lookup returns CDR1 LNHDA and CDR2 SQIVND (reference sequence). The DNA of the CDR3 is TGTGCCAGTAGTTATAGTACCGGTGAGCAGTTCTTC. This encodes CASSYSTGEQFF.

This clonotype occurred many times. The chain is built from TRBV28 and TRBJ1-6; possible D gene TRBD1, 5 bases. The length of the CDR3 is 12 residues. Between the trimmed V and J ends, which lost 7 bases and 17 bases, there was a span of 18 bases. Germline CDR1 is MDHEN and CDR2 is SYDVKM. CDR3 sequence (DNA): TGTGCCAGCACCGTACCCGGGACTCCCTTCCACTTT. Translated: CASTVPGTPFHF.

About this clonotype itself: Only one base separates this from a far larger clonotype, so it likely reflects a read error. V and J are TRBV28 and TRBJ2-7, with 10 nucleotides matching TRBD2. CDR3 length: 15 amino acids. The germline CDR1 and CDR2 sequences are MDHEN and SYDVKM. CDR3: CAGSEASGRSYEQYF. The DNA for the CDR3 is TGTGCCGGCAGTGAGGCTAGCGGGAGATCCTACGAGCAGTACTTC.

This clonotype was recorded many times. The V call is TRBV11-2, the J call TRBJ2-5; perhaps TRBD2 as D (6 bases). V gave up 3 bases and J gave up 4 bases, with 15 bases separating them. Looked up from germline, CDR1 is SGHAT and CDR2 is FQNNGV. The CDR3 spans 15 residues. CDR3 in DNA: TGTGCCAGCAGCTTGGGGAGGTACCCCGGAGAGACCCAGTACTTC. Its translation is CASSLGRYPGETQYF.

At least ten counts were recorded for this clonotype. The chain has TRBV7-8 and TRBJ2-7; D is ambiguous. There are 13 residues in the CDR3. The germline V gene encodes CDR1 SGHVS and CDR2 FQNEAQ. V shed 1 base and J shed 0 bases, with 4 bases lying between them. The CDR3 reads CASSLGASYEQYF. The CDR3 DNA reads as TGTGCCAGCAGCTTAGGCGCCTCCTACGAGCAGTACTTC.

This sequence joins TRBV16 and TRBJ1-3; a weak D match, TRBD1 (6 bases). CDR1 is KGHSY and CDR2 is FQNENV in the germline V gene. The V gene lost 5 bases and the J gene lost 4 bases, with 12 bases spanning the gap. The CDR3 totals 14 residues. The CDR3 loop is CASSYTGKGNTIYF. CDR3 nucleotides: TGTGCCAGCAGCTACACAGGGAAAGGAAACACCATATATTTT.

This clonotype has a count of ten or more. The chain is built from TRBV5-1 and TRBJ2-3; D could derive from TRBD1 or TRBD2 (7 bases each). Germline V gene data show CDR1 as SGHRS and CDR2 as YFSETQ. This CDR3 has 16 residues. The V and J ends lost 4 bases and 4 bases respectively, with 19 bases between them. CDR3 sequence reads: CASSRRQGGMADTQYF. In nucleotides, the CDR3 is TGCGCCAGCAGCCGAAGACAGGGAGGGATGGCAGATACGCAGTATTTT. The complete variable domain, with remaining parts taken from reference TRBV5-1 and TRBJ2-3, reads KAGVTQTPRYLIKTRGQQVTLSCSPISGHRSVSWYQQTPGQGLQFLFEYFSETQRNKGNFPGRFSGRQFSNSRSEMNVSTLELGDSALYLCASSRRQGGMADTQYFGPGTRLTVL.

There are many counts of this clonotype. The chain uses TRBV19 and TRBJ1-2; 10 bases align to TRBD1. Trimming took 3 bases from V and 8 from J; bases not matched to a gene: 12. This CDR3 contains 16 residues. CDR1 is LNHDA, CDR2 SQIVND, per germline (reference sequence). The CDR3 nucleotides are TGTGCCAGTAGTATCCTCCCGGGACAGGGGTATAGGGGCTACACCTTC. It is translated as CASSILPGQGYRGYTF.

This clonotype was seen a few times. The chain recombines TRBV9 with TRBJ2-3, with TRBD2 as a possible D gene (5 bases). Trimming took off 0 bases at V and 6 bases at J, with 8 bases between the two ends. The CDR3 has 13 residues. CDR1 SGDLS and CDR2 YYNGEE come from the germline V gene. This chain's CDR3 is CASSVEGVDTQYF. The CDR3 nucleotides read TGTGCCAGCAGCGTAGAGGGAGTCGATACGCAGTATTTT.